This T cell receptor beta chain was observed in a study of cytomegalovirus exposure and HLA in healthy donors. Study findings and constraints: In vitro assays verified that a few CMV-associated chains recognized CMV antigens specifically. The authors listed some 160 TCR beta chains as cytomegalovirus-associated. The tendency of first-cohort TCR clusters to co-occur in the 120 or so validation repertoires emerged from a later analysis.

The donors were members of the roughly 120-subject validation cohort (separate from the roughly 660-subject first cohort). There are 16 residues in the CDR3. Trimming cost V 6 bases and J 0 bases, with 12 bases left between them. Germline V gene data show CDR1 as LNHDA and CDR2 as SQIVND (reference sequence). The assay was immunoSEQ multiplex PCR, and TCRdb's table has in-frame clones only and misses some. In the table there are tens of thousands of clones, about 90% of which are singletons. Notes on this clone: Its antigen is not identified.

The sample was PBMCs. The chain uses TRBV19 and TRBJ1-6; D uncertain. The TCR comes from a woman aged 18-29 years in good health and CMV-seropositive. CDR3 sequence reads: CASSTHLSSYNSPLHF. In DNA, the CDR3 is TGTGCCAGTAGCACGCACCTGAGCTCCTATAATTCACCCCTCCACTTT.